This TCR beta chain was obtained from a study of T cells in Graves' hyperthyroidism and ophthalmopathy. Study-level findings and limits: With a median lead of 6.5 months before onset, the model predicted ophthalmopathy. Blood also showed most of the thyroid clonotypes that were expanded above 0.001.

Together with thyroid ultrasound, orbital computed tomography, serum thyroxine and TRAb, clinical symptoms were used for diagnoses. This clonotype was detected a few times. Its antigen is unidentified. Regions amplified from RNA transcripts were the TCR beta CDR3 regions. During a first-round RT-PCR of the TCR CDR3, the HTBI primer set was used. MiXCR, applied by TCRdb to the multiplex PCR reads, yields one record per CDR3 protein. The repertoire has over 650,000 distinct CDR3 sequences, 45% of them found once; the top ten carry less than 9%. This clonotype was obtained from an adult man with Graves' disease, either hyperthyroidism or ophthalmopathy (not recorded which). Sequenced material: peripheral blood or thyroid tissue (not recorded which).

CDR3 loop: CASSPGGANSPLHF. The CDR3 DNA is TGTGCCAGCAGTCCAGGGGGCGCGAATTCACCCCTCCACTTT. This rearrangement joins TRBV2 to TRBJ1-6, with 8 bases that match TRBD1. The CDR3 is 14 residues long. Germline lookup yields CDR1 SNHLY and CDR2 FYNNEI. The ends lost 5 bases at V and 7 bases at J; junction bases unmatched: 4.